The 18 T cell receptor beta chains below all came from one sample that was sequenced in a study of technical replicates of blood from several donors. Assay used: immunoSEQ multiplex PCR; TCRdb lists only in-frame clones, some missing. The sample includes 75,000 to 100,000 clones, less than 95% of them seen just once. The source material was T cells isolated from PBMCs. These receptors were collected from a human donor in good health.

The J gene is TRBJ2-1, the V gene TRBV4-3, with 8 bases fitting TRBD2. The length of the CDR3 is 17 residues. V lost 0 bases to trimming and J lost 2 bases; unmatched junction nucleotides: 6. Germline CDR1 and CDR2: LGHNA and YSLEER. The CDR3 sequence: CASSQDGGEGPYNEQFF. The DNA of the CDR3 is TGCGCCAGCAGCCAAGACGGGGGGGAGGGCCCCTACAATGAGCAGTTCTTC.

V and J are TRBV4-3 and TRBJ2-1; the D gene is possibly TRBD2 (6 bases). This CDR3 comprises 18 residues. The germline V and J ends were trimmed by 2 bases and 3 bases, with 20 bases remaining between them. From germline, CDR1 is LGHNA and CDR2 YSLEER. The DNA of the CDR3 is TGCGCCAGCAGCCAACTAGTCGGGACTCCCTTAGACTACAATGAGCAGTTCTTC. Its translation is CASSQLVGTPLDYNEQFF.

The V and J genes are TRBV5-4 and TRBJ2-7; 13 bases line up with TRBD2. V gave up 5 bases and J gave up 1 base; unmatched junction bases: 9. Germline loops: CDR1 SGHNT, CDR2 YYREEE (reference sequence). CDR3 size: 17 residues. The CDR3: CASSSGTSGMASYEQYF. The CDR3, as DNA: TGTGCCAGCAGTTCCGGGACTAGCGGGATGGCTTCCTACGAGCAGTACTTC.

The J gene is TRBJ2-3, the V gene TRBV5-8; 9 bases agree with TRBD2. The J segment lost 2 bases and the V segment lost 0 bases, leaving 4 bases of the junction unmatched. From germline, CDR1 is SGHTS and CDR2 YDEGEE. There are 16 residues in the CDR3. CDR3 protein: CASSLGLAVNTDTQYF. CDR3 bases: TGTGCCAGCAGCTTGGGACTAGCGGTAAACACAGATACGCAGTATTTT.

The chain combines TRBV5-5 with TRBJ2-7; the match to TRBD2 covers 7 bases. J gave up 5 bases and V 4 bases, and 9 bases lay outside the gene matches. Germline V gene data show CDR1 as SGHKS and CDR2 as YYEKEE (reference sequence). CDR3 length: 14 residues. CDR3 in DNA: TGTGCCAGCAGCACCCGACTAGCTCCCCACGAGCAGTACTTC. Residues: CASSTRLAPHEQYF.

The chain recombines TRBV7-8 with TRBJ2-7; 9 nucleotides agree with TRBD2. Trimming removed 4 bases from V and 5 bases from J; junction bases left unmatched: 12. CDR3 length: 16 residues. Germline V CDR1 and CDR2: SGHVS, FQNEAQ. In nucleotides, the CDR3 is TGTGCCAGCAGCTCGGAGCGAGCGGGAGGCACTAACGAGCAGTACTTC. Translated: CASSSERAGGTNEQYF.

Points on this clone: This sample also contains other DNA sequences that code for the same CDR3. The chain carries TRBV27 and TRBJ1-1; a possible D gene is TRBD1 (5 bases). The CDR3 is 13 residues long. Germline CDR1 reads MNHEY; CDR2 reads SMNVEV (reference sequence). The V and J ends lost 2 bases and 2 bases respectively, with 6 bases between them. CDR3 sequence: CASSLGANTEAFF. The CDR3 nucleotides are TGTGCCAGCAGTTTAGGGGCCAACACTGAAGCTTTCTTT.

This chain joins TRBV11-2 and TRBJ1-1, with 10 positions matching TRBD1. This CDR3 comprises 14 residues. Germline trimming cut 4 bases from V and 6 bases from J; bases unmatched to any gene: 5. In germline, CDR1 is SGHAT, CDR2 FQNNGV. CDR3 in DNA: TGTGCCAGCAGCTGGGGACAGGGGATGCCTGAAGCTTTCTTT. This translates into CASSWGQGMPEAFF.

This sequence joins TRBV7-2 and TRBJ2-2; D remains ambiguous. Trimming removed 0 bases from V and 4 bases from J, with 3 bases in between. The germline V gene has CDR1 SGHTA and CDR2 FQGNSA. This CDR3 has 13 residues. CDR3 sequence reads: CASSLASTGELFF. The DNA for the CDR3 is TGTGCCAGCAGCTTAGCTAGCACCGGGGAGCTGTTTTTT.

The chain joins TRBV13 to TRBJ2-4; a possible D gene is TRBD1 (6 bases). Germline CDR1 is PRHDT and CDR2 is FYEKMQ (reference sequence). This CDR3 comprises 15 residues. Trimming removed 5 bases at V and 7 bases at J, with 18 bases between. The CDR3 bases are TGTGCCAGCAGCCCTCGACGGGACATAGTGAACATTCAGTACTTC. Protein: CASSPRRDIVNIQYF.

The chain carries TRBV29-1 and TRBJ2-1; D might be TRBD2 (6 bases). The CDR3 is 13 residues long. Germline V gives CDR1 SQVTM, CDR2 ANQGSEA. V lost 8 bases to trimming and J lost 2 bases, with 13 bases between them. The CDR3 is CSTGSGAYNEQFF. In DNA, the CDR3 is TGCAGCACGGGGTCGGGGGCCTACAATGAGCAGTTCTTC.

This clone was picked up one time. The chain has TRBV5-4 and TRBJ1-1, with no clear D. Trimming removed 4 bases at V and 4 bases at J, with 11 bases between. The V gene's germline CDR1 is SGHNT and CDR2 YYREEE (reference sequence). The CDR3 has 13 residues. CDR3 region: CASSREAATEAFF. The DNA of the CDR3 is TGTGCCAGCAGCCGCGAGGCGGCCACTGAAGCTTTCTTT.

This clone was seen a few times. This sequence joins TRBV15 and TRBJ2-1; a possible D gene is TRBD1 (6 bases). Trimming removed 7 bases at V and 6 bases at J, with 13 bases between. The CDR3 length is 13 residues. Germline V gene data show CDR1 as LNHNV and CDR2 as YYDKDF (reference sequence). For the CDR3, the DNA is TGTGCCACCAAATCCCAGGGGATCAATGAGCAGTTCTTC. Its protein is CATKSQGINEQFF.

The chain couples TRBV10-3 to TRBJ1-5; 10 bases line up with TRBD1. The germline V gene has CDR1 ENHRY and CDR2 SYGVKD. CDR3 size: 18 residues. The trim removed 10 bases at V and 0 bases at J, leaving 15 bases unmatched. The CDR3 DNA is TGTGCCACCGGCCGGGGGACAGGGGCGACTTATAGCAATCAGCCCCAGCATTTT. Translation: CATGRGTGATYSNQPQHF.

The gene calls are TRBV19 and TRBJ1-3; weak D call: TRBD1 (5 bases). V shed 0 bases and J shed 0 bases, with 9 bases lying between them. Germline CDR1 is LNHDA and CDR2 is SQIVND (reference sequence). CDR3 length: 16 residues. The CDR3 protein is CASSIEGLSSGNTIYF. CDR3 coding DNA: TGTGCCAGTAGTATAGAGGGACTGAGCTCTGGAAACACCATATATTTT.

This clone was counted a single time. The rearrangement joins TRBV4-1 to TRBJ2-5; no reliable D call. The CDR3 has 12 residues. Germline V CDR1 and CDR2: MGHRA, YSYEKL. V shed 0 bases and J shed 5 bases, with 4 bases lying between them. The CDR3 is CASSQDYETQYF. In nucleotides, the CDR3 is TGCGCCAGCAGCCAAGATTATGAGACCCAGTACTTC.

V and J are TRBV27 and TRBJ2-1; 7 nucleotides line up with TRBD1. The CDR3 has 12 amino acids. V lost 5 bases, J lost 6 bases, and 1 base stayed unmatched. The germline V gene encodes CDR1 MNHEY and CDR2 SMNVEV (reference sequence). CDR3: CASSNRGNEQFF. The CDR3, as DNA: TGTGCCAGCAGTAACAGGGGCAATGAGCAGTTCTTC.

The chain links TRBV6-4 to TRBJ2-7; 8 bases fit TRBD2. V dropped 7 bases and J dropped 4; count of bases not matched to a gene: 9. Germline CDR1 and CDR2: MRHNA and SNTAGT. The CDR3 is made up of 14 amino acids. The chain's CDR3 is CASMIEREMYEQYF. The CDR3 bases are TGTGCCAGCATGATTGAGCGGGAGATGTACGAGCAGTACTTC.